Shown below are 16 T cell receptor beta chains from a single sample sequenced in a study of cytomegalovirus exposure and HLA in healthy donors. PCR amplification relied on 60 Vbeta primers (plus 13 Jbeta primers). The repertoire was sequenced with immunoSEQ multiplex PCR; TCRdb's copy has only in-frame clones and lacks some. The table records fewer than 130,000 clones, about 70% of them present only once. Sequenced sample: PBMCs. The receptor source for this set is a man in his fifties or sixties in good health and CMV-seropositive.

The J gene is TRBJ1-1, the V gene TRBV6-1; D unresolved. Trimming took off 2 bases at V and 1 base at J, with 14 bases between the two ends. The germline V gene encodes CDR1 MNHNS and CDR2 SASEGT. The CDR3 runs to 16 residues. The CDR3 sequence is CASSEFGDSWNTEAFF. CDR3 nucleotide sequence: TGTGCCAGCAGTGAATTTGGAGACTCATGGAACACTGAAGCTTTCTTT.

The V call is TRBV4-1, the J call TRBJ2-7; D call uncertain. Germline CDR1 is MGHRA and CDR2 is YSYEKL. The CDR3 consists of 13 residues. V shed 0 bases and J shed 4 bases, with 7 bases lying between them. CDR3 amino acids: CASSQEFMYEQYF. CDR3 nucleotide sequence: TGCGCCAGCAGCCAAGAGTTTATGTACGAGCAGTACTTC.

The chain links TRBV7-2 to TRBJ2-5; D possibly corresponds to TRBD1 (6 bases). Germline V CDR1 and CDR2: SGHTA, FQGNSA. There are 12 residues in the CDR3. V was trimmed by 8 bases and J by 3 bases, leaving 10 bases between them. CDR3 nucleotide sequence: TGTGCCAGCGGGTACAGGGAAGAGACCCAGTACTTC. Translation gives CASGYREETQYF. The full variable domain, with the rest looked up from reference TRBV7-2 and TRBJ2-5, is GAGVSQSPSNKVTEKGKDVELRCDPISGHTALYWYRQSLGQGLEFLIYFQGNSAPDKSGLPSDRFSAERTGGSVSTLTIQRTQQEDSAVYLCASGYREETQYFGPGTRLLVL.

The chain joins TRBV6-5 to TRBJ2-1, with D tentatively TRBD1 (6 bases). The germline gives CDR1 MNHEY, CDR2 SVGAGI. This CDR3 spans 12 amino acids. The V end was cut by 5 bases, the J end by 10 bases, with 12 bases between. The CDR3 loop reads CASSTGRNEQFF. Here the CDR3 DNA reads TGTGCCAGCAGTACAGGGAGAAACGAGCAGTTCTTC.

In this sample, this clone turned up a few times. The J gene is TRBJ2-3, the V gene TRBV6-1; no clear D. The ends were cut back, 6 bases at V and 2 bases at J, with 9 bases in the middle. The germline CDR1 and CDR2 sequences are MNHNS and SASEGT. The CDR3 totals 13 residues. CDR3 nucleotides: TGTGCCAGCAGCCCTTTTGTCACAGATACGCAGTATTTT. Translating gives CASSPFVTDTQYF.

This chain links TRBV18 with TRBJ1-2; 7 bases agree with TRBD1. This CDR3 comprises 14 residues. Per the germline V gene, CDR1 is KGHSH and CDR2 is LQKENI. Unmatched junction bases numbered 5, after V lost 4 bases and J lost 3 bases. CDR3 amino acids: CASSLRQGDYGYTF. The CDR3 DNA reads TGTGCCAGCTCACTACGCCAGGGGGACTATGGCTACACCTTC.

The chain is built from TRBV9 and TRBJ1-6; D remains unclear. The length of the CDR3 is 16 residues. Germline CDR1 SGDLS, CDR2 YYNGEE. The V end lost 2 bases, the J end lost 3 bases, and 12 bases lay between the germline ends. CDR3 DNA sequence: TGTGCCAGCAGCGTGGGCCCACTTCGCTATAATTCACCCCTCCACTTT. It codes for CASSVGPLRYNSPLHF. The entire variable domain, with the rest obtained from reference TRBV9 and TRBJ1-6, is as follows: DSGVTQTPKHLITATGQRVTLRCSPRSGDLSVYWYQQSLDQGLQFLIQYYNGEERAKGNILERFSAQQFPDLHSELNLSSLELGDSALYFCASSVGPLRYNSPLHFGNGTRLTVT.

The chain uses TRBV19 and TRBJ1-2; a possible D gene is TRBD1 (5 bases). This CDR3 comprises 13 residues. Germline V gene sequence: CDR1 LNHDA, CDR2 SQIVND (reference sequence). V lost 6 bases to trimming and J lost 3 bases, with 11 bases between them. In DNA, the CDR3 is TGTGCCAGTAGCAGGGTGTCTTACTATGGCTACACCTTC. It yields the protein CASSRVSYYGYTF.

This clone was recorded only once. The chain employs TRBV28 and TRBJ2-1, with 9 nucleotides matching TRBD1. CDR3 size: 15 residues. Losses at the gene ends were 4 bases for V and 1 base for J; bases not matched to a gene: 2. Looked up from germline, CDR1 is MDHEN and CDR2 is SYDVKM. The CDR3 region is CASSSGTGSYNEQFF. Here the CDR3 DNA reads TGTGCCAGCAGTTCCGGGACAGGGTCCTACAATGAGCAGTTCTTC.

The CDR3 region has the DNA TGTGCCAGCAGCCCTCCGGGAGGCTACACCTTC. It specifies CASSPPGGYTF. V is TRBV6-5 and J is TRBJ1-2; D ambiguous. V lost 6 bases to trimming and J lost 8 bases, with 10 bases between them. CDR1 MNHEY and CDR2 SVGAGI come from the germline V gene. The CDR3 consists of 11 residues.

The CDR3 DNA follows: TGTGCCAGCAGTTTGACAGGGTCATTGGATGAAAAACTGTTTTTT. It codes for CASSLTGSLDEKLFF. The V and J genes are TRBV6-5 and TRBJ1-4; the match to TRBD1 covers 7 bases. Germline CDR1 reads MNHEY; CDR2 reads SVGAGI. V dropped 4 bases and J dropped 6; count of bases not matched to a gene: 8. This CDR3 contains 15 residues.

V gene TRBV2 combines with J gene TRBJ1-6; D may be TRBD1 (6 bases). From germline, CDR1 is SNHLY and CDR2 FYNNEI. The V gene lost 6 bases and the J gene lost 7 bases, with 16 bases spanning the gap. CDR3 length: 15 amino acids. CDR3 coding DNA: TGTGCCAGCAGCGCGGACAGCAGAATCAATTCACCCCTCCACTTT. Translation: CASSADSRINSPLHF.

The rearrangement links TRBV5-6 to TRBJ2-2, with 9 bases matching TRBD2. Per germline, CDR1 SGHDT and CDR2 YYEEEE. The trim removed 0 bases at V and 5 bases at J, leaving 5 bases unmatched. The CDR3 loop spans 16 amino acids. CDR3 DNA: TGTGCCAGCAGCTTGGATCTAGCGGGGTCAACCGGGGAGCTGTTTTTT. It translates to CASSLDLAGSTGELFF.

V is TRBV7-2 and J is TRBJ2-5, with D perhaps matching TRBD1 (6 bases). V was shortened by 5 bases and J by 5 bases, with 15 bases between the two germline ends. Germline CDR1 reads SGHTA; CDR2 reads FQGNSA. This CDR3 is built from 14 residues. CDR3 nucleotides: TGTGCCAGCAGCATACAGGGTCGAGGGGAGACCCAGTACTTC. Translated, it gives CASSIQGRGETQYF.

The genes are TRBV7-3 and TRBJ2-1; TRBD2 aligns across 11 bases. With 5 bases clipped from V and 4 bases from J, the junction kept 4 bases outside the gene matches. This CDR3 is 15 amino acids long. CDR1 and CDR2 (germline): SGHTA, FQGTGA. CDR3 residues: CASSPRLAGYNEQFF. CDR3 sequence (DNA): TGTGCCAGCAGCCCGAGACTAGCGGGGTACAATGAGCAGTTCTTC. The whole variable domain, remainder taken from reference TRBV7-3 and TRBJ2-1, is GAGVSQTPSNKVTEKGKYVELRCDPISGHTALYWYRQSLGQGPEFLIYFQGTGAADDSGLPNDRFFAVRPEGSVSTLKIQRTERGDSAVYLCASSPRLAGYNEQFFGPGTRLTVL.

CDR3: CASSEALGQGSQPQHF. In DNA, the CDR3 is TGTGCCAGCAGTGAAGCGCTGGGACAGGGAAGTCAGCCCCAGCATTTT. V is TRBV6-1 and J is TRBJ1-5; 9 nucleotides match TRBD1. CDR3 length: 16 amino acids. The junction had 6 bases not matched to a gene; V was cut back by 0 bases and J by 6 bases. CDR1 and CDR2 from the germline V gene are MNHNS and SASEGT.